Below, 25 T cell receptor beta chains from the same sample are listed, as sequenced in a study of T-cell reconstitution after alpha-beta-depleted transplantation in children. The TCRbeta library incorporated unique molecular identifiers. MiXCR, run by TCRdb on the PCR reads, gives a single entry per CDR3 protein. The table has 300,000 to 350,000 distinct CDR3 sequences, approximately 23% seen once; the top ten hold about 10%. This material consisted of PBMCs, mostly from graft donor cells, taken 180 days after TCRalphabeta/CD19-depleted stem cell transplant. Receptor source: a male patient younger than 18 who had a stem cell transplant for acute lymphoblastic leukemia, so the T cells may come from the graft donor.

The rearrangement links TRBV20-1 to TRBJ2-5; D perhaps matches TRBD1 (7 bases). The CDR3 covers 13 residues. CDR1 DFQATT and CDR2 SNEGSKA come from the germline V gene (reference sequence). Trimming shortened V by 6 bases and J by 4 bases, and 15 bases separated the two germline ends. DNA of the CDR3: TGCAGTGCCCCCAGGGGGGAAGTAGAGACCCAGTACTTC. Its protein is CSAPRGEVETQYF.

This rearrangement joins TRBV12-3 or TRBV12-4 to TRBJ2-7; TRBD1 agrees at 7 bases. The CDR3 sequence is 14 residues long. The J segment lost 0 bases and the V segment lost 5 bases, leaving 4 bases of the junction unmatched. For the CDR3, the DNA is TGTGCCAGCAGTCAGGGACAGAGCTCCTACGAGCAGTACTTC. Translating it yields CASSQGQSSYEQYF.

The CDR3 DNA sequence: TGTGCCAGCAGAAGAGGTCTGGAGGCATACGAGCAGTACTTC. Amino acid sequence: CASRRGLEAYEQYF. The chain links TRBV25-1 to TRBJ2-7, with D possibly being TRBD2 (5 bases). The CDR3 length is 14 residues. Per the germline V gene, CDR1 is MGHDK and CDR2 is SYGVNS. V was cut by 6 bases and J by 4 bases, with 16 bases left in between.

This chain connects TRBV4-2 to TRBJ2-7; tentative D call: TRBD2 (5 bases). The CDR3 loop spans 15 amino acids. Deletions cut 0 bases from V and 4 bases from J, with 13 bases between. CDR1 LGHNA and CDR2 YNFKEQ come from the germline V gene. The CDR3 loop reads CASSQERDLLYEQYF. Written as DNA, the CDR3 is TGTGCCAGCAGCCAAGAGAGGGATCTACTATACGAGCAGTACTTC.

J is TRBJ2-1 and V is TRBV28; 8 positions agree with TRBD1. Germline CDR1 and CDR2: MDHEN and SYDVKM. The trim removed 4 bases at V and 6 bases at J, leaving 14 bases unmatched. The CDR3 length is 17 residues. DNA for the CDR3: TGTGCCAGCAGTTCCCGACCCGGGACAGGATCGACCAATGAGCAGTTCTTC. It is translated as CASSSRPGTGSTNEQFF. Together with reference TRBV28 and TRBJ2-1, the CDR3 gives the full variable domain: DVKVTQSSRYLVKRTGEKVFLECVQDMDHENMFWYRQDPGLGLRLIYFSYDVKMKEKGDIPEGYSVSREKKERFSLILESASTNQTSMYLCASSSRPGTGSTNEQFFGPGTRLTVL.

This clonotype was seen only a few times. The rearrangement links TRBV20-1 to TRBJ1-1; D perhaps matches TRBD1 (5 bases). V was trimmed by 5 bases and J by 0 bases, leaving 19 bases between them. There are 16 residues in the CDR3. From germline, CDR1 is DFQATT and CDR2 SNEGSKA (reference sequence). The CDR3 nucleotides read TGCAGTGCTGCGGAATGGGGGAAGGGAGTGAACACTGAAGCTTTCTTT. Its protein product is CSAAEWGKGVNTEAFF.

This chain uses TRBV21-1 with TRBJ2-7; the table's D call, TRBD1, was not checked against the DNA. TRBV21-1 is deemed a pseudogene. CDR3 length: 14 residues. The CDR3 DNA reads as TGTGCCAGCAGCAAAATGCACAGGGGGTACGAGCAGTACTTC. It translates to CASSKMHRGYEQYF.

This clonotype was seen a single time. This sequence joins TRBV5-1 and TRBJ1-4, with D possibly TRBD1 on 6 matching bases. Germline assignment: CDR1 SGHRS and CDR2 YFSETQ. CDR3 length: 13 amino acids. V shed 1 base and J shed 8 bases, with 9 bases lying between them. The CDR3 protein is CASSLTGTEKLFF. CDR3 nucleotides: TGCGCCAGCAGCTTGACAGGGACCGAAAAACTGTTTTTT.

The chain carries TRBV20-1 and TRBJ2-5; D uncertain. The CDR3 spans 12 residues. V dropped 5 bases and J dropped 3 bases, with 10 bases sitting between them. Germline assignment: CDR1 DFQATT and CDR2 SNEGSKA (reference sequence). CDR3 loop: CSASPYKETQYF. The DNA of the CDR3 is TGCAGTGCTTCCCCCTACAAAGAGACCCAGTACTTC.

The V gene is TRBV7-3, the J gene TRBJ2-1; the D is unclear. This CDR3 has 13 amino acids. The V gene lost 3 bases and the J gene lost 7 bases, with 10 bases spanning the gap. From germline, CDR1 is SGHTA and CDR2 FQGTGA. The DNA of the CDR3 is TGTGCCAGCAGCTTCCTAGGCATGAATGAGCAGTTCTTC. Encoded protein: CASSFLGMNEQFF.

The chain uses TRBV4-1 and TRBJ1-2; no definite D call. The germline CDR1 and CDR2 sequences are MGHRA and YSYEKL. Trimming cost V 1 base and J 5 bases, with 11 bases left between them. This CDR3 contains 14 residues. CDR3 DNA: TGCGCCAGCAGCCAAGTGAACAGCGGGTATGGCTACACCTTC. Translation: CASSQVNSGYGYTF.

The rearrangement joins TRBV7-2 to TRBJ2-7, with TRBD2 identical over 7 bases. Germline V gene data show CDR1 as SGHTA and CDR2 as FQGNSA. CDR3 size: 15 residues. V dropped 1 base and J dropped 2; count of bases not matched to a gene: 5. CDR3 sequence reads: CASSLGGLPTYEQYF. CDR3 nucleotides: TGTGCCAGCAGCTTAGGGGGACTACCAACCTACGAGCAGTACTTC.

The chain has TRBV10-1 and TRBJ2-1; 11 bases are shared with TRBD2. This CDR3 has 14 amino acids. Germline V gene data show CDR1 as WNHNN and CDR2 as SYGVQD (reference sequence). The V and J ends lost 5 bases and 12 bases, in that order; junction bases with no gene match: 9. CDR3 nucleotides: TGCGCCAGCAGTACTAGCGGGAGAGGAGGGGGGCAGTTCTTC. Its protein is CASSTSGRGGGQFF.

The chain has TRBV10-3 and TRBJ1-2; 7 bases line up with TRBD1. The ends lost 4 bases at V and 3 bases at J; junction bases unmatched: 8. The CDR3 loop spans 15 amino acids. CDR1 is ENHRY and CDR2 is SYGVKD in the germline V gene. The CDR3: CAISGAGQPYYGYTF. The CDR3 region has the DNA TGTGCCATCAGTGGCGCGGGACAGCCGTACTATGGCTACACCTTC.

The chain links TRBV29-1 to TRBJ2-2; no definite D call. This CDR3 is 14 amino acids long. The V and J ends lost 0 bases and 7 bases respectively, with 12 bases between them. From germline, CDR1 is SQVTM and CDR2 ANQGSEA. The CDR3: CSVEDPEGGGELFF. CDR3 sequence (DNA): TGCAGCGTTGAAGATCCTGAAGGCGGCGGGGAGCTGTTTTTT.

A few counts support this clonotype. The V and J genes are TRBV4-1 and TRBJ2-5; D tentatively fits TRBD1 or TRBD2 (9 bases each). The CDR3 contains 17 residues. V was cut by 1 base and J by 5 bases, with 20 bases left in between. Germline CDR1 is MGHRA and CDR2 is YSYEKL. The CDR3 spells CASSQGTAGGTGETQYF. CDR3 coding DNA: TGCGCCAGCAGCCAAGGGACGGCGGGAGGGACAGGGGAGACCCAGTACTTC.

This clonotype was detected a few times. The V call is TRBV7-9, the J call TRBJ1-2; D unclear. The CDR3 length is 13 residues. The germline gives CDR1 SEHNR, CDR2 FQNEAQ (reference sequence). V was trimmed by 1 base and J by 8 bases, leaving 11 bases between them. The DNA of the CDR3 is TGTGCCAGCAGCTTAGAGGGCCGCTCCGGCTACACCTTC. This sequence encodes CASSLEGRSGYTF.

This clonotype was seen more than once but under ten times. CDR3 protein: CASSLRGMITGELFF. The CDR3 nucleotides read TGTGCCAGCAGCTTACGGGGAATGATCACCGGGGAGCTGTTTTTT. The rearrangement uses TRBV7-2 and TRBJ2-2; possible D gene TRBD2, 5 bases. This CDR3 is 15 amino acids long. V gave up 2 bases and J gave up 4 bases, with 11 bases separating them. Germline assignment: CDR1 SGHTA and CDR2 FQGNSA.

The chain recombines TRBV5-1 with TRBJ2-3; D call uncertain. CDR1 SGHRS and CDR2 YFSETQ come from the germline V gene. The CDR3 sequence is 14 residues long. V was shortened by 2 bases and J by 0 bases, with 7 bases between the two germline ends. The chain's CDR3 is CASSFKTSTDTQYF. CDR3 coding DNA: TGCGCCAGCAGCTTCAAGACTAGCACAGATACGCAGTATTTT.

This clonotype showed up just a few times. This sequence joins TRBV12-5 and TRBJ1-5; D remains unclear. Germline CDR1 and CDR2: LGHNT and FRNRAP. V lost 0 bases and J lost 5, with 8 bases in between. The CDR3 is 14 amino acids. The CDR3 DNA reads TGTGCTAGTGGTTTGGTACTGGGTGATCAGCCCCAGCATTTT. Translating gives CASGLVLGDQPQHF.

This clonotype occurred a few times. The rearrangement links TRBV7-9 to TRBJ2-1, with D possibly being TRBD1 (6 bases). Per germline, CDR1 SEHNR and CDR2 FQNEAQ (reference sequence). V was pared by 5 bases and J by 9 bases, with 14 bases between. This CDR3 contains 13 residues. The CDR3 reads CASSALSGVEQFF. Written as DNA, the CDR3 is TGTGCCAGCAGCGCACTCTCAGGGGTTGAGCAGTTCTTC.

This clonotype was recorded at least ten times. V usage is TRBV5-1 and J usage is TRBJ2-5; a weak D match, TRBD1 (5 bases). CDR1 is SGHRS, CDR2 YFSETQ, per germline. The length of the CDR3 is 15 residues. Trimming took off 2 bases at V and 5 bases at J, with 16 bases between the two ends. For the CDR3, the DNA is TGCGCCAGCAGCTTTACCGCTCAGGGATGGGAGACCCAGTACTTC. Translating gives CASSFTAQGWETQYF.

This clonotype was detected a few times. The chain recombines TRBV27 with TRBJ1-3; D gene unclear. This CDR3 region has 12 residues. Trimming shortened V by 9 bases and J by 5 bases, and 11 bases separated the two germline ends. The germline V gene has CDR1 MNHEY and CDR2 SMNVEV (reference sequence). The CDR3 region is CASPPSRNTIYF. The DNA of the CDR3 is TGTGCCAGTCCCCCAAGTCGAAACACCATATATTTT.

The rearrangement links TRBV12-3 or TRBV12-4 to TRBJ2-7; 7 bases match TRBD1. After removal of 8 bases from V and 2 bases from J, the junction contained 9 bases not matched to a gene. CDR3 length: 14 amino acids. In nucleotides, the CDR3 is TGTGCCAGCGGACAGGTGTGGCCCCCCTACGAGCAGTACTTC. This sequence encodes CASGQVWPPYEQYF.

The chain is built from TRBV20-1 and TRBJ2-2, with unresolved D. Germline V CDR1 and CDR2: DFQATT, SNEGSKA (reference sequence). V shed 6 bases and J shed 4 bases, with 18 bases lying between them. The CDR3 totals 15 residues. The CDR3 region is CSARPQALPTGELFF. CDR3 nucleotides: TGCAGTGCCAGACCGCAGGCGCTTCCCACCGGGGAGCTGTTTTTT.